This entry is about one T cell receptor beta chain. Between the trimmed V and J ends, which lost 6 bases and 9 bases, there was a span of 12 bases. The CDR3 has 12 amino acids. In germline, CDR1 is MDHEN, CDR2 SYDVKM. The data belong to a study of blood T cell repertoires in COVID-19. About the study: The samples span acute and convalescent COVID-19 from the United States, Italy and Spain. The cDNA or gDNA used as material had been derived from T cells, B-cell-depleted T cells, or PBMCs.

In the original analysis: Amplification with reference gene primers provided the estimates of nucleated cell counts. Here immunoSEQ multiplex PCR was the method, and the copy in TCRdb shows in-frame clones only, minus some. That table is the source of V, J and clone size, and D and trimming were worked out from the DNA. The sample has 25,000 to 35,000 clones, roughly four fifths seen once. J is TRBJ1-5 and V is TRBV28, with D possibly being TRBD1 (5 bases). Material for sequencing was peripheral blood. The sequence derives from a woman older than 75 with acute or convalescent COVID-19. The CDR3 coding sequence is TGTGCCAGCAGCCTAGGGGTGCGGCCCCAGCATTTT. It encodes CASSLGVRPQHF.